The clone carrying this T cell receptor (beta chain) has only one observation. TCRdb keeps only in-frame clones here, not all; method: immunoSEQ multiplex PCR. The sample has 50,000 to 60,000 clones; 85% to 90% are singletons. The entry originates in a study of blood T cell repertoires in COVID-19. Looking at the study overall: From T cells, B-cell-depleted T cells, or PBMCs came the material, which was cDNA or gDNA.

The CDR3 length is 13 residues. V was trimmed by 1 base and J by 9 bases, leaving 10 bases between them. Germline assignment: CDR1 SGHTA and CDR2 FQGTGA. The chain is built from TRBV7-3 and TRBJ2-1; a possible D gene is TRBD2 (6 bases). Sample: peripheral blood. This clonotype originated in a man aged 55 to 70 with active COVID-19. CDR3 in amino acids: CASSLMEGSEQFF. For the CDR3, the DNA is TGTGCCAGCAGCTTAATGGAGGGGAGTGAGCAGTTCTTC.